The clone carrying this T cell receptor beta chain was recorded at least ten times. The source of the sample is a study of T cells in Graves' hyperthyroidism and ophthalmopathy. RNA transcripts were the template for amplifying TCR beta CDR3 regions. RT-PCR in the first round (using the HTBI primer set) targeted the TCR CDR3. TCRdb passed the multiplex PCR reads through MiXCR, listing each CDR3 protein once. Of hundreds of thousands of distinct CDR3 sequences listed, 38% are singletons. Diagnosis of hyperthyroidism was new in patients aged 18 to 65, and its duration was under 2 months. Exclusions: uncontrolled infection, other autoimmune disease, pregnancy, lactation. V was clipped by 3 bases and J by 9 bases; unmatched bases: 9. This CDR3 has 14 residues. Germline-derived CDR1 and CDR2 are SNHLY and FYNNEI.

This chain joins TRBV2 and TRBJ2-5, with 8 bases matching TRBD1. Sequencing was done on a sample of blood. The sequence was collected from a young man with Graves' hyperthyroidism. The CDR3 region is CASSDTGQVIAQYF. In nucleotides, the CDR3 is TGTGCCAGCAGTGATACGGGACAGGTGATAGCCCAGTACTTC.